A selection of T cell receptor beta chains follows, all from one sample in a study of cytomegalovirus exposure and HLA in healthy donors. Only in-frame clones appear in the TCRdb table, and some are missing; sequencing was by immunoSEQ multiplex PCR. The table lists 170,000 or so clones, more than 65% of them singletons, with approximately 2.9% in the top ten. The material sequenced was PBMCs. These receptors were obtained from a woman between 18 and 30 years old in good health and CMV-seropositive. Both conserved end residues are part of each CDR3. A D gene is named only where the DNA matches it firmly. For some rows the clone size is stated as once, few or many, or as a class when expanded; others skip it.

size,D,V,J,CDR3,DNA
.,TRBD1,TRBV4-2,TRBJ1-4,CASSQEGRVGQGGEKLFF,TGTGCCAGCAGCCAAGAGGGTCGGGTAGGGCAGGGGGGTGAAAAACTGTTTTTT
.,.,TRBV14,TRBJ2-5,CASSPLGVQTETQYF,TGTGCCAGCAGCCCCCTCGGGGTCCAAACAGAGACCCAGTACTTC
.,.,TRBV25-1,TRBJ1-3,CASSDPESSGNTIYF,TGTGCCAGCAGTGATCCGGAGAGCTCTGGAAACACCATATATTTT
.,TRBD1,TRBV15,TRBJ1-5,CATSRQLGTGSNQPQHF,TGTGCCACCAGCAGACAGCTCGGGACAGGGAGTAATCAGCCCCAGCATTTT
.,.,TRBV6-5,TRBJ1-4,CASSPRVREKLFF,TGTGCCAGCAGTCCTCGGGTCCGTGAAAAACTGTTTTTT
.,TRBD1,TRBV14,TRBJ2-7,CASSQLGTGDEQYF,TGTGCCAGCAGCCAATTAGGGACAGGGGACGAGCAGTACTTC
.,.,TRBV5-1,TRBJ1-4,CASSWSGLTNEKLFF,TGCGCCAGCAGCTGGTCAGGTTTAACTAATGAAAAACTGTTTTTT
few,TRBD2,TRBV14,TRBJ2-7,CASSQDRAGGFTYEQYF,TGTGCCAGCAGCCAAGATCGGGCGGGGGGTTTCACCTACGAGCAGTACTTC
once,.,TRBV6-5,TRBJ1-1,CASGWGRVLAFF,TGTGCCAGCGGGTGGGGCAGGGTCCTAGCTTTCTTT
.,TRBD1,TRBV19,TRBJ1-1,CASSITGGVLGTEAFF,TGTGCCAGTAGTATAACAGGGGGCGTTCTGGGCACTGAAGCTTTCTTT
few,.,TRBV6-5,TRBJ1-5,CASSRGRSNQPQHF,TGTGCCAGCAGCCGTGGGAGGAGCAATCAGCCCCAGCATTTT
.,TRBD1,TRBV5-1,TRBJ1-1,CASSSPGQGGEAFF,TGCGCCAGCAGCTCACCGGGACAGGGTGGTGAAGCTTTCTTT
.,.,TRBV7-6,TRBJ2-3,CASGAPSTDTQYF,TGTGCCAGCGGGGCCCCTAGCACAGATACGCAGTATTTT
.,.,TRBV7-8,TRBJ2-2,CASSPRGPANTGELFF,TGTGCCAGCAGCCCGCGAGGGCCGGCAAACACCGGGGAGCTGTTTTTT
.,.,TRBV4-1,TRBJ2-3,CASSQVGGMSDTQYF,TGCGCCAGCAGCCAAGTTGGGGGCATGTCCGATACGCAGTATTTT
.,.,TRBV28,TRBJ1-6,CASSLGLNSPLHF,TGTGCCAGCAGTCTGGGACTTAATTCACCCCTCCACTTT
.,.,TRBV27,TRBJ2-3,CASSFQRGGPISDTQYF,TGTGCCAGCAGTTTCCAGAGGGGGGGGCCGATCTCAGATACGCAGTATTTT
.,TRBD2,TRBV4-3,TRBJ2-1,CASSPRLAGGVNEQFF,TGCGCCAGCAGCCCTCGCCTAGCGGGGGGAGTCAATGAGCAGTTCTTC
.,.,TRBV6-5,TRBJ1-1,CASSYLREAFF,TGTGCCAGCAGTTACCTCCGTGAAGCTTTCTTT
.,TRBD1,TRBV5-1,TRBJ2-1,CASSSGTGTNEQFF,TGCGCCAGCAGCTCTGGGACAGGGACGAATGAGCAGTTCTTC
.,.,TRBV6-6,TRBJ2-1,CASSNQGMTNEQFF,TGTGCCAGCAGTAACCAGGGGATGACCAATGAGCAGTTCTTC
.,.,TRBV19,TRBJ1-5,CASRTSGGQPQHF,TGTGCCAGTAGGACGTCAGGAGGTCAGCCCCAGCATTTT